A selection of T cell receptor beta chains follows, all from one sample in a study of shared clonotypes between healthy human individuals. Sequencing used immunoSEQ multiplex PCR; TCRdb keeps in-frame clones, though not all of them. The repertoire holds about 2 million clones, with just under 95% as singletons. Specimen: naive CD8+ T cells sorted from blood. The source is a man between 18 and 29 years old in good health. Each CDR3 is given with its conserved first and last residue. D genes are given only for firm matches. Clone size is given for some rows only: seen once, a few or many times, or a class if the clone is expanded.

TRBV27,TRBJ2-3,.,.,TGTGCCAGCAGACTGTTAAGCACAGATACGCAGTATTTT,CASRLLSTDTQYF
TRBV7-9,TRBJ2-2,.,.,TGTGCCAGCAGCTCCTTAGCGGACCTAAACACCGGGGAGCTGTTTTTT,CASSSLADLNTGELFF
TRBV10-1,TRBJ2-3,once,TRBD2,TGCGCCAGCCCCCCGACTAGCGGCAGAAGCACAGATACGCAGTATTTT,CASPPTSGRSTDTQYF
TRBV5-6,TRBJ2-1,.,TRBD2,TGTGCCAGCAGCCCCGGGACTAGCGGGGGAGTTTACAATGAGCAGTTCTTC,CASSPGTSGGVYNEQFF
TRBV4-3,TRBJ1-1,.,.,TGCGCCAGCAGCCAAGAGGCAGGGTTGGCAACTGAAGCTTTCTTT,CASSQEAGLATEAFF
TRBV27,TRBJ2-1,.,.,TGTGCCAGCAGTTTCGGCGTCACCTACAATGAGCAGTTCTTC,CASSFGVTYNEQFF
TRBV7-2,TRBJ2-3,.,TRBD2,TGTGCCAGCAGCTTATTAGCGGGATCCCCACAAGGGAATTTT,CASSLLAGSPQGNF
TRBV6-5,TRBJ1-4,.,TRBD1,TGTGCCAGCAGTCCCCGGACAGGTGCCCAGTTTTTT,CASSPRTGAQFF
TRBV7-8,TRBJ2-7,.,TRBD2,TGTGCCAGCAGCAGGCGGGAGAAGGGCTACGAGCAGTACTTC,CASSRREKGYEQYF
TRBV7-9,TRBJ2-1,.,.,TGTGCCAGCAGCTCTGGGGTGACCTCCTACAATGAGCAGTTCTTC,CASSSGVTSYNEQFF
TRBV11-1,TRBJ2-5,.,.,TGTGCCAGCAGCTTCCAGGGGTCGACCCAGTACTTC,CASSFQGSTQYF
TRBV25-1,TRBJ2-2,once,.,TGTGCCAGCAGTGTCCAGGGAACGACCGGGGAGCTGTTTTTT,CASSVQGTTGELFF
TRBV11-2,TRBJ2-7,.,.,TGTGCCAGCAGCCTAGGACAGACCTACGAGCAGTACTTC,CASSLGQTYEQYF
TRBV14,TRBJ2-7,.,TRBD1,TGTGCCAGCAGCCTATCGGGACAGGGGTATGAGCAGTACTTC,CASSLSGQGYEQYF
TRBV6-5,TRBJ2-1,.,TRBD1,TGTGCCAGCGGGACAGGGGCGTACAATGAGCAGTTCTTC,CASGTGAYNEQFF
TRBV7-6,TRBJ1-1,.,.,TGTGCCAGCAGCTTAGGCGCGGGAACTGAAGCTTTCTTT,CASSLGAGTEAFF
TRBV5-1,TRBJ2-5,.,TRBD2,TGCGCCAGCAGCTTGGATCGCGGGAGGGCCGAGACCCAGTACTTC,CASSLDRGRAETQYF
TRBV4-3,TRBJ2-7,.,.,TGCGCCAGCAGCCAGAACCAGGACAGTTACTACGAGCAGTACTTC,CASSQNQDSYYEQYF
TRBV13,TRBJ1-1,.,TRBD1,TGTGCCAGCAGGTCCGGGACAGGGAGTACTGAAGCTTTCTTT,CASRSGTGSTEAFF
TRBV5-4,TRBJ2-3,.,.,TGTGCCAGCAGAAGCACAGATACGCAGTATTTT,CASRSTDTQYF
TRBV2,TRBJ2-3,.,TRBD2,TGTGCCAGCAGCTACGGGACTAGCGGGAGCCCTCCAGATACGCAGTATTTT,CASSYGTSGSPPDTQYF
TRBV2,TRBJ1-4,.,TRBD1,TGTGCCAGCAGCGGGGACAGGGCTTATGAAAAACTGTTTTTT,CASSGDRAYEKLFF
TRBV5-1,TRBJ2-7,.,TRBD2,TGCGCCAGCAGCTTGGCTAGCGGCTACGAGCAGTACTTC,CASSLASGYEQYF
TRBV2,TRBJ2-7,.,.,TGTGCCAGCAGTTTTATCCGGGACTTAAGCTCCTACGAGCAGTACTTC,CASSFIRDLSSYEQYF
TRBV28,TRBJ2-3,.,.,TGTGCCAGCAGTCCCGGACCAGTAGATACGCAGTATTTT,CASSPGPVDTQYF
TRBV19,TRBJ1-6,.,.,TGTGCCAGTAGTATAAGGGTGGAAAACGATAATTCACCCCTCCACTTT,CASSIRVENDNSPLHF
TRBV29-1,TRBJ2-7,.,TRBD2,TGCAGCGTTGCGGAAGCGGGGGCCTACGAGCAGTACTTC,CSVAEAGAYEQYF
TRBV6-1,TRBJ2-1,few,.,TGTGCCAGCAGTGAAAGAAAGGGACGCGTTAATGAGCAGTTCTTC,CASSERKGRVNEQFF
TRBV5-1,TRBJ2-7,.,TRBD2,TGCGCCAGCAGCTTTGGTCCGGGGGGCTACGAGCAGTACTTC,CASSFGPGGYEQYF
TRBV19,TRBJ1-2,.,TRBD1,TGTGCCACCGATCCTGAAAGGGGGCACTATGGCTACACCTTC,CATDPERGHYGYTF
TRBV7-8,TRBJ1-3,.,TRBD1,TGTGCCAGCAGCCCCATGTGGGACAGGGAAGGTTCGAACACCATATATTTT,CASSPMWDREGSNTIYF
TRBV7-6,TRBJ2-5,.,TRBD2,TGTGCCAGCAGCCCGGGGACTAGCGTCCAAGAGACCCAGTACTTC,CASSPGTSVQETQYF
TRBV7-8,TRBJ2-7,.,TRBD2,TGTGCCAGCAGCTTGCCGGGACTAGCGGGGGTGGACGAGCAGTACTTC,CASSLPGLAGVDEQYF
TRBV7-9,TRBJ2-7,.,.,TGTGCCAGCAGCCCCGAAAACTCCTACGAGCAGTACTTC,CASSPENSYEQYF
TRBV7-8,TRBJ2-2,once,.,TGTGCCAGCAGCCCTCGGAACACCGGGGAGCTGTTTTTT,CASSPRNTGELFF
TRBV4-1,TRBJ2-5,.,.,TGCGCCAGCGGCGGGGGAGGGGGGGAGACCCAGTACTTC,CASGGGGGETQYF
TRBV30,TRBJ2-7,.,TRBD1,TGTGCCTGGAGTCACAGGGGCACAGCTTACGAGCAGTACTTC,CAWSHRGTAYEQYF
TRBV6-1,TRBJ2-2,.,.,TGTGCCAGCAGTGAAAAGAAAGTGGCAGGGGCGCTTGACACCGGGGAGCTGTTTTTT,CASSEKKVAGALDTGELFF
TRBV19,TRBJ2-7,.,TRBD1,TGTGCCAGTAGTGAGGCTCAGGGGGCGTCCGAGCAGTACTTC,CASSEAQGASEQYF
TRBV4-2,TRBJ2-2,.,TRBD1,TGTGCCAGCAGCCAGGACAGGGGAACCACGGGGACCGGGGAGCTGTTTTTT,CASSQDRGTTGTGELFF
TRBV6-5,TRBJ2-7,.,.,TGTGCCAGCAGTTACTCAGCGTCCGGGAGCGAGCAGTACTTC,CASSYSASGSEQYF
TRBV2,TRBJ2-3,.,TRBD2,TGTGCCAGCAGTGAGACTAGCGGGGTAGTAGATACGCAGTATTTT,CASSETSGVVDTQYF
TRBV4-3,TRBJ1-6,.,.,TGCGCCAGCAGCCAAGAGGGTACAGACTATAATTCACCCCTCCACTTT,CASSQEGTDYNSPLHF
TRBV19,TRBJ1-1,few,TRBD1,TGTGCCAGTAGTCCGGGGACAGGGAGCGGTGAAGCTTTCTTT,CASSPGTGSGEAFF
TRBV2,TRBJ2-1,.,TRBD2,TGTGCCAGCAGTTGGGGGACTAGCGGGATGCATAATGAGCAGTTCTTC,CASSWGTSGMHNEQFF
TRBV7-6,TRBJ2-7,.,TRBD1,TGTGCCAGCGTCCCGGGACAGGCCACCCACGAGCAGTACTTC,CASVPGQATHEQYF
TRBV27,TRBJ2-7,.,TRBD1,TGTGCCAGCAGTTCTGGGACAGGCGAAGGGCAGTACTTC,CASSSGTGEGQYF
TRBV21-1,TRBJ2-1,.,.,TGTGCCAGCACGGCGAGCGGGAGGGCATACAATGAGCAGTTCTTC,CASTASGRAYNEQFF
TRBV5-6,TRBJ2-7,.,TRBD2,TGTGCCAGCACCCTCACCATTAGACTAGCGGGAGTCCACGAGCAGTACTTC,CASTLTIRLAGVHEQYF
TRBV2,TRBJ1-1,.,.,TGTGCCAGCAGTGGCAGCTTGAACACTGAAGCTTTCTTT,CASSGSLNTEAFF
TRBV10-2,TRBJ2-7,.,.,TGCGCCAGCAGTGATCCTGGTTACGAGCAGTACTTC,CASSDPGYEQYF
TRBV29-1,TRBJ2-3,.,TRBD2,TGCAGCGTTGAAGATCGGGGGGAGGCAGATACGCAGTATTTT,CSVEDRGEADTQYF
TRBV6-5,TRBJ2-7,.,TRBD1,TGTGCCAGCAGGAGGTGGCAGGGGGACTACGAGCAGTACTTC,CASRRWQGDYEQYF
TRBV10-1,TRBJ2-1,.,TRBD1,TGCGCCAGCAGTGAAGGGACAGGGGTTAAGTTCTTC,CASSEGTGVKFF